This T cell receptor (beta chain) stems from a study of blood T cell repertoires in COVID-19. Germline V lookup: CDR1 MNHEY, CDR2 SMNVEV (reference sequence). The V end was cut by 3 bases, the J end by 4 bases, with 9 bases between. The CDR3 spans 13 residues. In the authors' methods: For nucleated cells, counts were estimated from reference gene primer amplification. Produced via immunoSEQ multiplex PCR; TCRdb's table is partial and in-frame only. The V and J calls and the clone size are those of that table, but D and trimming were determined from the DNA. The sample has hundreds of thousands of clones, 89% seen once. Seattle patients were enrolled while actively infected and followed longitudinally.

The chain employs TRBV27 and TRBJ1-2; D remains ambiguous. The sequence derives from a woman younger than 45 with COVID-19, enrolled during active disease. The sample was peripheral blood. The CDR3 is CASSLSSSYGYTF. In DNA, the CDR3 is TGTGCCAGCAGTTTGTCTTCCTCCTATGGCTACACCTTC.